The 2 T cell receptor beta chains below were found in one sample sequenced in a study of beta chain features in type 1 diabetes. Reverse transcribing all isolated RNA meant expressed TCRB transcripts were sequenced. Assay: immunoSEQ multiplex PCR; the TCRdb copy retains only in-frame clones and omits some. The data contain about 44,000 clones, roughly 49% of them singletons. Sequencing used Tregs from blood. These receptors were taken from a woman aged 18 to 35 in good health.

As to this clone: The same CDR3 is also encoded by other DNA sequences in this sample. The chain uses TRBV7-9 and TRBJ2-3, with 9 bases fitting TRBD2. The V segment lost 1 base and the J segment 9 bases; nucleotides outside the gene matches: 11. Germline assignment: CDR1 SEHNR and CDR2 FQNEAQ (reference sequence). CDR3 length equals 16 residues. CDR3 coding DNA: TGTGCCAGCAGCTTAGACTTAGCGGGAGTTCCGAAGACGCAGTATTTT. This sequence encodes CASSLDLAGVPKTQYF.

This chain joins TRBV18 and TRBJ1-1; TRBD1 matches 10 bases. CDR1 and CDR2 (germline): KGHSH, LQKENI. The CDR3 loop spans 15 amino acids. Unmatched junction bases numbered 8, after V lost 5 bases and J lost 5 bases. The CDR3 DNA sequence: TGTGCCAGCTCAACGGGGACAGGGGCTGGGACTGAAGCTTTCTTT. This encodes CASSTGTGAGTEAFF.